The 22 T cell receptor beta chains below come from one sample, sequenced in a study of shared clonotypes between healthy human individuals. Data came from immunoSEQ multiplex PCR; TCRdb stores just in-frame clones and leaves some out. The sample consists of about 1.1 million clones, 75% to 80% of them appearing once. Sequencing was done on a sample of memory CD4+ T cells from PBMCs. Subset given: CD45RA-negative fraction. The receptors stem from a man aged 18-30 years in good health. Some clones in this sample may be carry-over from other donors' samples.

Of note for this clone: Other DNA variants within this sample encode the same CDR3. V gene TRBV5-4 combines with J gene TRBJ2-7; 8 bases are a match to TRBD1. V was clipped by 0 bases and J by 2 bases; unmatched bases: 1. The CDR3 has 14 amino acids. Germline CDR1 SGHNT, CDR2 YYREEE (reference sequence). The CDR3 bases are TGTGCCAGCAGCTTGGGACAGGGGCCCTACGAGCAGTACTTC. It yields the protein CASSLGQGPYEQYF.

This clone was observed at least ten times. The CDR3 protein is CASRQDRLSSYEQYF. In DNA, the CDR3 is TGTGCCAGCAGGCAAGACAGGCTCAGCTCCTACGAGCAGTACTTC. The rearrangement joins TRBV2 to TRBJ2-7; weak D call: TRBD1 (6 bases). The CDR3 extends over 15 amino acids. Germline lookup yields CDR1 SNHLY and CDR2 FYNNEI. The V end was cut by 6 bases, the J end by 0 bases, with 15 bases between.

Only a few counts were recorded for this clone. The genes are TRBV6-6 and TRBJ2-5, with TRBD2 identical over 8 bases. J gave up 4 bases and V 6 bases, and 4 bases lay outside the gene matches. Germline V gives CDR1 MNHNY, CDR2 SVGAGI (reference sequence). There are 13 residues in the CDR3. Written as DNA, the CDR3 is TGTGCCAGCAGCGGGAGGGCCCTAGAGACCCAGTACTTC. Protein sequence: CASSGRALETQYF.

This clone was seen only once. At the DNA level, this CDR3 is encoded by other sequences in the same sample as well. The rearrangement joins TRBV2 to TRBJ2-3; D unclear. The V gene lost 0 bases and the J gene lost 3 bases, with 4 bases spanning the gap. This CDR3 has 13 residues. Germline CDR1 and CDR2: SNHLY and FYNNEI. The CDR3 protein is CASSEAGTDTQYF. The CDR3 coding sequence is TGTGCCAGCAGTGAAGCGGGGACAGATACGCAGTATTTT.

The J gene is TRBJ1-4, the V gene TRBV10-3; D may be TRBD1 (6 bases). Germline V gene lookup returns CDR1 ENHRY and CDR2 SYGVKD. Trimming removed 4 bases at V and 1 base at J, with 10 bases between. The CDR3 runs to 15 residues. CDR3 amino acids: CAISAQTGTNEKLFF. CDR3 nucleotide sequence: TGTGCCATCAGTGCACAGACAGGAACTAATGAAAAACTGTTTTTT.

The rearrangement links TRBV28 to TRBJ1-3; maybe TRBD1 (5 bases). The CDR3 spans 12 residues. In germline, CDR1 is MDHEN, CDR2 SYDVKM. Trimming pared 10 bases from V and 4 bases from J, leaving 11 bases between. The CDR3 coding sequence is TGTGCCACACGGGGCGGAGGAAACACCATATATTTT. This codes for CATRGGGNTIYF.

CDR3: CASSQGGREGYEQYF. The CDR3 bases are TGTGCCAGCAGCCAAGGGGGTCGGGAGGGCTACGAGCAGTACTTC. The genes are TRBV4-2 and TRBJ2-7, with 8 bases matching TRBD2. The CDR3 extends over 15 amino acids. CDR1 and CDR2 from the germline V gene are LGHNA and YNFKEQ. V lost 1 base to trimming and J lost 3 bases; unmatched junction nucleotides: 5.

This chain uses TRBV7-9 with TRBJ1-5; a possible D gene is TRBD1 (6 bases). From germline, CDR1 is SEHNR and CDR2 FQNEAQ (reference sequence). This CDR3 contains 15 residues. V was clipped by 4 bases and J by 7 bases, with 17 bases between them. CDR3: CASSSTGLSGQPQHF. Here the CDR3 DNA reads TGTGCCAGCAGCTCGACAGGTCTTTCAGGGCAGCCCCAGCATTTT. Filled out from reference TRBV7-9 and TRBJ1-5, the complete variable domain reads DTGVSQNPRHKITKRGQNVTFRCDPISEHNRLYWYRQTLGQGPEFLTYFQNEAQLEKSRLLSDRFSAERPKGSFSTLEIQRTEQGDSAMYLCASSSTGLSGQPQHFGDGTRLSIL.

V is TRBV5-1 and J is TRBJ1-1; 12 bases are a match to TRBD1. This CDR3 comprises 13 residues. V gave up 7 bases and J gave up 5 bases; unmatched junction bases: 3. In germline, CDR1 is SGHRS, CDR2 YFSETQ. This CDR3 reads CASAGQGATEAFF. CDR3 nucleotides: TGCGCCAGCGCGGGACAGGGGGCAACTGAAGCTTTCTTT.

The chain recombines TRBV28 with TRBJ2-6; D might be TRBD1 or TRBD2, each matching 6 bases. Between the trimmed V and J ends, which lost 3 bases and 1 base, there was a span of 16 bases. CDR1 is MDHEN, CDR2 SYDVKM, per germline. This CDR3 has 18 residues. CDR3 region: CASSFMGGARSGANVLTF. The CDR3 DNA sequence: TGTGCCAGCAGTTTCATGGGGGGCGCTCGGTCTGGGGCCAACGTCCTGACTTTC.

The chain links TRBV27 to TRBJ1-5; the D is unclear. This CDR3 is built from 17 residues. The germline V gene encodes CDR1 MNHEY and CDR2 SMNVEV (reference sequence). The V and J ends lost 6 bases and 4 bases respectively, with 22 bases between them. The CDR3 DNA sequence: TGTGCCAGCAGCAAAGGCTTCGCGGCGCCTCATAATCAGCCCCAGCATTTT. As protein: CASSKGFAAPHNQPQHF.

The rearrangement uses TRBV7-3 and TRBJ2-1; D possibly corresponds to TRBD1 (6 bases). Germline V lookup: CDR1 SGHTA, CDR2 FQGTGA. V gave up 5 bases and J gave up 7 bases, with 21 bases separating them. The CDR3 runs to 16 residues. The CDR3 nucleotides read TGTGCCAGCAGCCCTCGAGGAAGGGGGACGGGGAATGAGCAGTTCTTC. Amino acid sequence: CASSPRGRGTGNEQFF.

This chain uses TRBV14 with TRBJ2-7; D ambiguous. This CDR3 region has 13 residues. Germline-derived CDR1 and CDR2 are SGHDN and FVKESK. The V end was cut by 2 bases, the J end by 6 bases, with 11 bases between. Here the CDR3 DNA reads TGTGCCAGCAGCCAATCAAGGAATAGCGAGCAGTACTTC. Its translation: CASSQSRNSEQYF.

The V gene is TRBV2, the J gene TRBJ1-2; possibly TRBD1 for D (6 bases). Trimming left V 4 bases short and J 7 bases short, with 13 bases between. CDR3 length: 13 amino acids. The germline gives CDR1 SNHLY, CDR2 FYNNEI. CDR3 region: CASSAAGAGGYTF. The CDR3 nucleotides read TGTGCCAGCAGTGCGGCGGGGGCTGGTGGCTACACCTTC.

This rearrangement joins TRBV5-1 to TRBJ2-7; 9 positions match TRBD1. The CDR3 consists of 14 residues. Per the germline V gene, CDR1 is SGHRS and CDR2 is YFSETQ. V shed 1 base and J 3 bases; nucleotides not matched to a gene: 2. CDR3 in amino acids: CASSLRDRVYEQYF. The CDR3 DNA sequence: TGCGCCAGCAGCTTGAGGGACAGGGTCTACGAGCAGTACTTC.

This clone is a singleton in its sample. J is TRBJ2-1 and V is TRBV6-5; no firm D call. V gave up 9 bases and J gave up 0 bases, with 12 bases separating them. Germline CDR1 reads MNHEY; CDR2 reads SVGAGI. The CDR3 is 14 residues long. The CDR3 region has the DNA TGTGCCAGTAGCTATTTTAACTCCTACAATGAGCAGTTCTTC. Translating gives CASSYFNSYNEQFF.

This sequence joins TRBV30 and TRBJ2-7; 8 bases are shared with TRBD2. CDR1 GTSNPN and CDR2 SVGIG come from the germline V gene (reference sequence). This CDR3 comprises 14 residues. Trimming took 3 bases from V and 2 from J; bases not matched to a gene: 6. This chain's CDR3 is CAWRAAGVAYEQYF. The CDR3 nucleotides are TGTGCCTGGAGGGCAGCGGGAGTAGCCTACGAGCAGTACTTC. Based on the CDR3 plus reference TRBV30 and TRBJ2-7, the full variable domain is SQTIHQWPATLVQPVGSPLSLECTVEGTSNPNLYWYRQAAGRGLQLLFYSVGIGQISSEVPQNLSASRPQDRQFILSSKKLLLSDSGFYLCAWRAAGVAYEQYFGPGTRLTVT.

In its sample, this clone was seen a few times. The chain employs TRBV10-3 and TRBJ2-1, with D uncertain. Germline V lookup: CDR1 ENHRY, CDR2 SYGVKD. CDR3 length equals 12 residues. With 2 bases removed from V and 8 bases from J, the gap between germline ends came to 7 bases. The CDR3 DNA is TGTGCCATCAGTGAGGTGGGCTATGAGCAGTTCTTC. Translated: CAISEVGYEQFF.

The CDR3 reads CASTASLTEPQHF. The CDR3 bases are TGTGCCAGTACCGCGTCCCTCACGGAGCCCCAGCATTTT. The gene calls are TRBV19 and TRBJ1-5; no clear D. V lost 7 bases and J 8 bases, leaving 15 bases between the germline ends. Looked up from germline, CDR1 is LNHDA and CDR2 is SQIVND (reference sequence). The CDR3 consists of 13 residues.

The rearrangement links TRBV5-1 to TRBJ2-1, with 7 bases fitting TRBD1. Trimming took 5 bases from V and 7 from J; bases not matched to a gene: 12. The germline CDR1 and CDR2 sequences are SGHRS and YFSETQ. This CDR3 is 15 amino acids long. CDR3 region: CASRVAGTELNEQFF. The CDR3 nucleotides are TGCGCCAGCAGGGTTGCCGGGACAGAGCTAAATGAGCAGTTCTTC.

Points on this clone: One junction end does not reproduce the germline sequence, and a read error may be involved. The chain is built from TRBV7-9 and TRBJ2-2; tentative D call: TRBD1 (5 bases). The CDR3 has 15 amino acids. The germline CDR1 and CDR2 sequences are SEHNR and FQNEAQ (reference sequence). DNA of the CDR3: TGTGCCAGCACCTTAAGGGGTGGCAGGGCCGGGGAGCTGTTTTTT. Its protein is CASTLRGGRAGELFF.

This chain's CDR3 is CASRTSGGSYGYTF. Written as DNA, the CDR3 is TGTGCCAGCAGAACGTCGGGGGGATCCTATGGCTACACCTTC. The chain has TRBV5-6 and TRBJ1-2; tentatively, D is TRBD1 (5 bases). Germline V gene lookup returns CDR1 SGHDT and CDR2 YYEEEE. Trimming left V 5 bases short and J 4 bases short, with 15 bases between. This CDR3 has 14 residues. Combining the CDR3 with reference TRBV5-6 and TRBJ1-2 gives the whole variable domain DAGVTQSPTHLIKTRGQQVTLRCSPKSGHDTVSWYQQALGQGPQFIFQYYEEEERQRGNFPDRFSGHQFPNYSSELNVNALLLGDSALYLCASRTSGGSYGYTFGSGTRLTVV.